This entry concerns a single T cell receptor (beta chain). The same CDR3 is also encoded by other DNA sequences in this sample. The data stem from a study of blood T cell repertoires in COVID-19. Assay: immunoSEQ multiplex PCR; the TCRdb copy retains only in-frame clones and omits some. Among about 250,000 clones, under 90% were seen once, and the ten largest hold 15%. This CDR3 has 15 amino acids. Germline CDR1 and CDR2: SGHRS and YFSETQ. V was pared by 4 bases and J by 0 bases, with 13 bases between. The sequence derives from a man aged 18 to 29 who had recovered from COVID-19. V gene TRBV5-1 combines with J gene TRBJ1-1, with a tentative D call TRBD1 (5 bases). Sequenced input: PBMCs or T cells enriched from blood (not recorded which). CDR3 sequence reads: CASSPREGMNTEAFF. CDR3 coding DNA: TGCGCCAGCAGCCCCAGGGAAGGAATGAACACTGAAGCTTTCTTT.